This T cell receptor beta chain stems from a study of blood T cell repertoires in COVID-19 (dated by TCRdb to the early 2020s). At the level of the whole study: The collaborator samples originated in the United States, Italy and Spain and spanned the acute and convalescent phases of COVID-19. The prospective study material was composed of cDNA or gDNA derived from T cells, B-cell-depleted T cells, or PBMCs. The dataset comprised deeply sampled blood TCRbeta repertoires from subjects exposed to, actively infected with, or recovered from COVID-19. The repertoires were released in a freely available public database meant as a resource for research on the immune response to SARS-CoV-2. Samples were obtained from the ongoing ImmuneRACE study (first 160 participants) and from 1,254 subjects provided by 6 global collaborators. Nearly every sample came with metadata listing a de-identified subject ID, COVID-19 status, age in years and sex. Where HLA class I and class II types were available, the types were taken from metadata supplied by the sample provider, not from assay-based typing.

Broad study findings and their caveats: Clinical and demographic metadata were provided uncurated, with the amount varying by source and participant.

Looking up the germline V gene yields CDR1 MGHRA and CDR2 YSYEKL. V is clipped by 0 bases and J by 4 bases, and the sequence between their germline boundaries is 9 bases long. Spanning cysteine to phenylalanine, the CDR3 consists of 14 amino acids. Here the CDR3 DNA is all that survives: 42 bases in frame from base 1. TCRbeta CDR3 regions were amplified from genomic DNA using the immunoSEQ Assay, a bias-controlled multiplex PCR. Per the authors' processing: The number of nucleated cells in each sample was estimated from the amplification of reference gene primers within the assay. To quantify the absolute abundance of each unique TCRbeta CDR3 rearrangement, sequence reads were collapsed and filtered. For each sample, productive Simpson clonality was calculated as the square root of Simpson's diversity index over productive rearrangements. Here the immuneACCESS table is served through TCRdb, limited to in-frame sequences with V and J called. Missing clones are a known gap in these copies; in checked studies unresolved V genes cover under half, and the rest lacks a known reason. V and J calls and clone size come straight from that table; D and trimming were deduced from the DNA. This sample comprises some 120,000 clones, 81% of them detected only once. 17% of the sample rests with the top ten.

To note about this clone: Which antigen it targets is not known. No base quality values were provided; no much bigger clone lies one nucleotide off.

At one collaborating source in Seattle, patients were enrolled during active infection and were followed longitudinally through the course of disease. Each collaborating institution followed its own protocols to collect whole blood in K2EDTA tubes. For TCRbeta analysis, collaborators shipped samples in one of three forms: frozen whole blood, isolated PBMCs, or DNA extracted from either of those sample types. The chain is assembled from TRBV4-1 and TRBJ1-2, with a weak D call of TRBD1 (5 bases match). The clonotype comes from a man under 40 with COVID-19, enrolled during active disease. Material for sequencing was peripheral blood. CDR3 loop: CASSQDGDSYGYTF. The nucleotide sequence reads TGCGCCAGCAGCCAAGATGGTGACAGCTATGGCTACACCTTC.